This T cell receptor beta chain originates from a study of blood T cell repertoires in COVID-19. Overall study: T cells, B-cell-depleted T cells, or PBMCs provided the cDNA or gDNA that served as material.

The CDR3 contains 16 residues. V was clipped by 1 base and J by 1 base, with 11 bases between them. CDR1 is SGHDT and CDR2 is YYEEEE in the germline V gene. Clinical histories supplied by participants themselves formed the basis of cohort assignment. Exposed volunteers were people who met a COVID-19 case within 2 weeks before study entry. This clone was counted once. The assay was immunoSEQ multiplex PCR, and TCRdb's table has in-frame clones only and misses some. The sample yields approximately 260,000 clones, about 88% seen once. Sequenced: PBMCs or T cells enriched from blood (not recorded which). This clonotype originated in a woman aged 45-60 years who had been exposed to COVID-19. The V and J genes are TRBV5-6 and TRBJ2-2; possible D gene TRBD2, 6 bases. CDR3 protein: CASSLQLGGNTGELFF. DNA for the CDR3: TGTGCCAGCAGCTTGCAGCTGGGGGGGAACACCGGGGAGCTGTTTTTT.